This TCR beta chain was found in a study of blood T cell repertoires in COVID-19. For the study at large: The United States, Italy and Spain supplied acute and convalescent COVID-19 samples. T cells, B-cell-depleted T cells, or PBMCs provided the cDNA or gDNA that served as material.

Original data processing: Nucleated cell number was recorded as an estimate derived from reference gene primer amplification. Profiling relied on immunoSEQ multiplex PCR, and the TCRdb table lists in-frame clones only, not all of them. D and trimming come from the DNA, and the V and J calls and clone size come from that table. The sample has about 230,000 clones, 65% to 90% seen once; the top ten hold approximately 7.4%. The ends lost 4 bases at V and 9 bases at J; junction bases unmatched: 10. CDR1 is LGHNA and CDR2 is YNFKEQ in the germline V gene. This CDR3 comprises 15 residues. The TCR sequence derives from a woman aged 50 to 60 with acute or convalescent COVID-19. Sequenced material: peripheral blood. The chain employs TRBV4-2 and TRBJ2-1; 9 nucleotides agree with TRBD2. CDR3 sequence (DNA): TGTGCCAGCAGCCCTCCGGGACTAGCTTCTCTTGAGCAGTTCTTC. It is translated as CASSPPGLASLEQFF.